This passage covers 31 T cell receptor beta chains from one sample sequenced in a study of cytomegalovirus exposure and HLA in healthy donors. Profiled with immunoSEQ multiplex PCR; TCRdb holds only in-frame clones, not every one. The sample has 100,000 to 150,000 clones, more than 70% seen once. Input material: PBMCs. These receptors were obtained from a man aged 25 to 40 in good health and CMV-seronegative.

The chain is built from TRBV5-4 and TRBJ1-2; a possible D gene is TRBD1 (5 bases). Germline V gene data show CDR1 as SGHNT and CDR2 as YYREEE (reference sequence). This CDR3 is 13 amino acids long. Trimming took 5 bases from V and 2 from J, leaving 10 bases between them. The CDR3 loop is CASRSAGNYGYTF. The CDR3 DNA follows: TGTGCCAGCAGATCAGCAGGGAACTATGGCTACACCTTC.

This clone was seen a single time. This rearrangement joins TRBV19 to TRBJ2-7, with TRBD1 matching 7 bases. V was clipped by 9 bases and J by 0 bases; unmatched bases: 8. The germline V gene has CDR1 LNHDA and CDR2 SQIVND (reference sequence). The CDR3 is 14 residues long. CDR3 nucleotide sequence: TGTGCCAGCGGTATAACAGGGGACTCCTACGAGCAGTACTTC. Amino acid sequence: CASGITGDSYEQYF.

The chain employs TRBV5-1 and TRBJ1-3; D gene unclear. In germline, CDR1 is SGHRS, CDR2 YFSETQ. The V end was cut by 2 bases, the J end by 2 bases, with 8 bases between. This CDR3 comprises 14 residues. DNA of the CDR3: TGCGCCAGCAGCTTCGACACCCCTGGAAACACCATATATTTT. It is translated as CASSFDTPGNTIYF. The full variable domain, in which reference TRBV5-1 and TRBJ1-3 provide the parts outside the CDR3, is KAGVTQTPRYLIKTRGQQVTLSCSPISGHRSVSWYQQTPGQGLQFLFEYFSETQRNKGNFPGRFSGRQFSNSRSEMNVSTLELGDSALYLCASSFDTPGNTIYFGEGSWLTVV.

V gene TRBV13 combines with J gene TRBJ1-1; D remains ambiguous. This CDR3 has 14 residues. Trimming took 10 bases from V and 1 from J, leaving 16 bases between them. From germline, CDR1 is PRHDT and CDR2 FYEKMQ (reference sequence). The CDR3 sequence is CATSGRGKNTEAFF. The CDR3, as DNA: TGTGCCACCTCCGGGCGGGGAAAGAACACTGAAGCTTTCTTT.

This chain joins TRBV7-2 and TRBJ2-3; TRBD2 agrees at 12 bases. V lost 0 bases and J lost 3; bases outside the gene matches: 4. CDR1 and CDR2 from the germline V gene are SGHTA and FQGNSA. CDR3 size: 17 residues. The CDR3 region has the DNA TGTGCCAGCAGCTTAGCGGTGACTAGCGGGAGTACAGATACGCAGTATTTT. Protein sequence: CASSLAVTSGSTDTQYF.

V gene TRBV19 combines with J gene TRBJ2-7; 8 bases agree with TRBD1. This CDR3 comprises 12 residues. Germline V CDR1 and CDR2: LNHDA, SQIVND (reference sequence). The J segment lost 9 bases and the V segment lost 6 bases, leaving 7 bases of the junction unmatched. The CDR3 region is CASSRDRTGQYF. The CDR3 DNA follows: TGTGCCAGTAGCCGGGACAGGACCGGGCAGTACTTC.

This clone was found a few times. The chain couples TRBV30 to TRBJ1-5; possible D gene TRBD1, 6 bases. CDR3 size: 13 residues. Trimming took 3 bases from V and 7 from J, leaving 13 bases between them. The germline gives CDR1 GTSNPN, CDR2 SVGIG (reference sequence). The CDR3 sequence is CAWSTGTGQPQHF. DNA for the CDR3: TGTGCCTGGAGCACAGGGACGGGGCAGCCCCAGCATTTT.

The chain recombines TRBV15 with TRBJ2-7; 7 nucleotides match TRBD1. Germline V CDR1 and CDR2: LNHNV, YYDKDF (reference sequence). The junction had 3 bases not matched to a gene; V was cut back by 0 bases and J by 4 bases. The CDR3 is 14 residues long. CDR3 in amino acids: CATSRDPGGYEQYF. The CDR3 bases are TGTGCCACCAGCAGAGACCCAGGGGGATACGAGCAGTACTTC.

V usage is TRBV5-4 and J usage is TRBJ2-7; maybe TRBD2 (5 bases). V gave up 0 bases and J gave up 7 bases, with 8 bases separating them. CDR3 length equals 12 residues. Looked up from germline, CDR1 is SGHNT and CDR2 is YYREEE (reference sequence). The CDR3 DNA is TGTGCCAGCAGCTTGGGAGCGGAGGAGCAGTACTTC. It specifies CASSLGAEEQYF.

J is TRBJ2-5 and V is TRBV7-7; 9 bases fit TRBD2. CDR1 and CDR2 (germline): SSHAT, FNYEAQ (reference sequence). This CDR3 is 16 amino acids long. Trimming at V came to 5 bases and at J to 4 bases, leaving 11 bases not matched to a gene. The CDR3 DNA is TGTGCCAGCAGCCGTGTGAGCGGGAGGTTCGGAGAGACCCAGTACTTC. Translation: CASSRVSGRFGETQYF.

The V call is TRBV9, the J call TRBJ2-1, with 7 bases matching TRBD2. The CDR3 loop spans 18 amino acids. The V gene end was trimmed by 1 base and the J gene end by 1 base; junction bases not matched to a gene: 11. Germline CDR1 SGDLS, CDR2 YYNGEE. The CDR3 coding sequence is TGTGCCAGCAGCGTATTCGTGGGAGGGCCGAGGTCCTACAATGAGCAGTTCTTC. Translating gives CASSVFVGGPRSYNEQFF.

The V and J genes are TRBV9 and TRBJ2-5; 8 bases line up with TRBD1. The CDR3 totals 15 residues. With V trimmed by 4 bases and J by 5 bases, 10 bases remained unmatched. CDR1 is SGDLS and CDR2 is YYNGEE in the germline V gene. CDR3 residues: CASSSSSGGGETQYF. In DNA form, the CDR3 reads TGTGCCAGCAGCTCCTCCTCAGGGGGCGGGGAGACCCAGTACTTC.

The chain has TRBV9 and TRBJ1-3, with 9 bases that match TRBD1. CDR1 and CDR2 from the germline V gene are SGDLS and YYNGEE. Trimming removed 3 bases from V and 1 base from J; junction bases left unmatched: 5. CDR3 length: 16 residues. The CDR3 region is CASSGGQGSSGNTIYF. The CDR3 nucleotides read TGTGCCAGCAGCGGGGGACAGGGATCTTCTGGAAACACCATATATTTT.

This clone was seen once. This chain joins TRBV7-2 and TRBJ2-1; 13 bases match TRBD2. The J segment lost 8 bases and the V segment lost 4 bases, leaving 11 bases of the junction unmatched. Germline V gene data show CDR1 as SGHTA and CDR2 as FQGNSA. CDR3 length: 17 residues. CDR3 coding DNA: TGTGCCAGCAGCTCCTCCGGGACTAGCGGGGCAAGCCATGAGCAGTTCTTC. Residues: CASSSSGTSGASHEQFF.

CDR3 in amino acids: CSVHDRNGYTF. CDR3 DNA sequence: TGCAGCGTTCATGACAGGAACGGCTACACCTTC. This chain links TRBV29-1 with TRBJ1-2; a weak D match, TRBD1 (6 bases). Germline-derived CDR1 and CDR2 are SQVTM and ANQGSEA. This CDR3 comprises 11 residues. The V end was cut by 5 bases, the J end by 8 bases, with 12 bases between.

This clone appeared a few times. The chain is built from TRBV2 and TRBJ1-1; no definite D call. The V end lost 4 bases, the J end lost 5 bases, and 8 bases lay between the germline ends. The CDR3 spans 12 residues. Per germline, CDR1 SNHLY and CDR2 FYNNEI. The CDR3 DNA reads TGTGCCAGCAGTGGGGGAGAGACTGAAGCTTTCTTT. Protein: CASSGGETEAFF.

CDR3 in amino acids: CATGGAGGYTF. In nucleotides, the CDR3 is TGTGCCACCGGGGGGGCAGGCGGCTACACCTTC. The rearrangement uses TRBV27 and TRBJ1-2; tentatively, D is TRBD1 (6 bases). The ends were cut back, 10 bases at V and 8 bases at J, with 14 bases in the middle. CDR3 length equals 11 residues. Germline values: CDR1 MNHEY, CDR2 SMNVEV (reference sequence).

The gene calls are TRBV27 and TRBJ1-2; 8 nucleotides align to TRBD1. The germline V gene encodes CDR1 MNHEY and CDR2 SMNVEV (reference sequence). J gave up 8 bases and V 6 bases, and 17 bases lay outside the gene matches. CDR3 size: 16 residues. CDR3 DNA sequence: TGTGCCAGCAGAACTACCGGACCGGACAGGGCGAAAGGCTACACCTTC. It is translated as CASRTTGPDRAKGYTF.

As regards this clone: Other DNA sequences in this sample translate to the same CDR3. The V gene is TRBV2, the J gene TRBJ2-7; TRBD2 agrees at 9 bases. V dropped 4 bases and J dropped 4; count of bases not matched to a gene: 2. Germline CDR1 is SNHLY and CDR2 is FYNNEI. The CDR3 extends over 13 amino acids. CDR3 DNA sequence: TGTGCCAGCAGTGGTAGCGGGAGTTACGAGCAGTACTTC. It is translated as CASSGSGSYEQYF.

V and J are TRBV6-6 and TRBJ2-2, with TRBD2 matching over 11 bases. CDR1 and CDR2 from the germline V gene are MNHNY and SVGAGI (reference sequence). V lost 4 bases and J lost 7; bases outside the gene matches: 5. The CDR3 spans 15 residues. The CDR3, as DNA: TGTGCCAGCAGTTTAGGGGGGACTAGCGGCGGGGAGCTGTTTTTT. As protein: CASSLGGTSGGELFF.

V gene TRBV30 combines with J gene TRBJ1-5; TRBD1 matches 7 bases. Trimming took 3 bases from V and 1 from J; bases not matched to a gene: 6. This CDR3 spans 15 amino acids. Germline lookup yields CDR1 GTSNPN and CDR2 SVGIG (reference sequence). In DNA, the CDR3 is TGTGCCTGGAGCTGGGGACAGTTAAGCAATCAGCCCCAGCATTTT. This gives the protein CAWSWGQLSNQPQHF.

The chain joins TRBV5-1 to TRBJ2-7, with D possibly being TRBD1 (5 bases). The germline V and J ends were trimmed by 2 bases and 0 bases, with 9 bases remaining between them. The germline gives CDR1 SGHRS, CDR2 YFSETQ. The CDR3 is 14 residues long. The CDR3, as DNA: TGCGCCAGCAGCTTAATGGACACCTCCTACGAGCAGTACTTC. It yields the protein CASSLMDTSYEQYF. Based on the CDR3 plus reference TRBV5-1 and TRBJ2-7, the full variable domain is KAGVTQTPRYLIKTRGQQVTLSCSPISGHRSVSWYQQTPGQGLQFLFEYFSETQRNKGNFPGRFSGRQFSNSRSEMNVSTLELGDSALYLCASSLMDTSYEQYFGPGTRLTVT.

This clone appeared a few times. This chain connects TRBV29-1 to TRBJ1-5; D perhaps matches TRBD1 (5 bases). Germline V CDR1 and CDR2: SQVTM, ANQGSEA. Trimming left V 5 bases short and J 5 bases short, with 13 bases between. The CDR3 has 13 amino acids. The DNA for the CDR3 is TGCAGCGTTAGCGACAGTCGAGATCAGCCCCAGCATTTT. Its protein product is CSVSDSRDQPQHF.

The chain joins TRBV15 to TRBJ1-1; D unresolved. Germline-derived CDR1 and CDR2 are LNHNV and YYDKDF (reference sequence). This CDR3 contains 14 residues. The V gene lost 1 base and the J gene lost 1 base, with 7 bases spanning the gap. The CDR3 loop is CATSRGEANTEAFF. The CDR3, as DNA: TGTGCCACCAGCAGAGGAGAGGCGAACACTGAAGCTTTCTTT.

This sequence joins TRBV11-2 and TRBJ1-1; D is ambiguous. This CDR3 contains 14 residues. Germline CDR1 SGHAT, CDR2 FQNNGV. V was clipped by 0 bases and J by 2 bases, with 7 bases between them. CDR3 region: CASSLDLRNTEAFF. The CDR3 DNA is TGTGCCAGCAGCTTAGATCTGAGAAACACTGAAGCTTTCTTT.

The rearrangement joins TRBV6-5 to TRBJ2-7, with 8 bases matching TRBD1. CDR3 length equals 15 residues. In germline, CDR1 is MNHEY, CDR2 SVGAGI. V shed 0 bases and J 6 bases; nucleotides not matched to a gene: 7. The CDR3 DNA follows: TGTGCCAGCAGTTACTCGACAGGGGCGCCCGCCGAGCAGTACTTC. Protein: CASSYSTGAPAEQYF.

CDR3 nucleotides: TGTGCCAGTAGTACCCCCGGGGGGGCGCGTAACACTGAAGCTTTCTTT. It codes for CASSTPGGARNTEAFF. The rearrangement uses TRBV19 and TRBJ1-1; the D gene is possibly TRBD1 (6 bases). CDR3 length: 16 residues. Germline V gene lookup returns CDR1 LNHDA and CDR2 SQIVND (reference sequence). Trimming took 4 bases from V and 2 from J, leaving 17 bases between them. The variable domain in full, with the rest retrieved from reference TRBV19 and TRBJ1-1, is DGGITQSPKYLFRKEGQNVTLSCEQNLNHDAMYWYRQDPGQGLRLIYYSQIVNDFQKGDIAEGYSVSREKKESFPLTVTSAQKNPTAFYLCASSTPGGARNTEAFFGQGTRLTVV.

The rearrangement links TRBV6-6 to TRBJ2-1; TRBD1 matches at 8 bases. The CDR3 covers 13 residues. Trimming removed 8 bases from V and 5 bases from J; junction bases left unmatched: 5. From germline, CDR1 is MNHNY and CDR2 SVGAGI (reference sequence). The CDR3 bases are TGTGCCAGCGGGGACAGGATTAACAATGAGCAGTTCTTC. It encodes CASGDRINNEQFF.

The chain uses TRBV7-2 and TRBJ1-4; unclear D gene. The CDR3 runs to 15 residues. Trimming removed 1 base from V and 4 bases from J, with 10 bases in between. In germline, CDR1 is SGHTA, CDR2 FQGNSA. CDR3 residues: CASSLDRGDNEKLFF. CDR3 bases: TGTGCCAGCAGCTTAGATCGAGGAGATAATGAAAAACTGTTTTTT.

CDR3 residues: CAISDAIAGARTDTQYF. The CDR3 DNA sequence: TGTGCCATCAGTGACGCGATAGCGGGAGCCCGCACAGATACGCAGTATTTT. The rearrangement uses TRBV10-3 and TRBJ2-3; 9 bases are shared with TRBD2. V was clipped by 3 bases and J by 1 base; unmatched bases: 8. The CDR3 sequence is 17 residues long. Germline V lookup: CDR1 ENHRY, CDR2 SYGVKD.

V is TRBV6-4 and J is TRBJ2-5, with 12 bases lining up with TRBD2. Trimming took 6 bases from V and 4 from J; bases not matched to a gene: 6. This CDR3 comprises 15 residues. The germline CDR1 and CDR2 sequences are MRHNA and SNTAGT. This CDR3 reads CASSRLAGGPETQYF. CDR3 sequence (DNA): TGTGCCAGCAGCCGCCTAGCGGGAGGGCCAGAGACCCAGTACTTC.